The 6 T cell receptor beta chains listed next were all sequenced from one sample in a study of cytomegalovirus exposure and HLA in healthy donors. Amplification used 60 Vbeta primers and 13 Jbeta primers. The table came from immunoSEQ multiplex PCR; TCRdb's copy has only in-frame clones and leaves some out. The table has about 64,000 clones, roughly 80% seen once. Sequencing was done on a sample of PBMCs. These receptors came from a male donor in good health and CMV-seropositive.

The CDR3 region is CASSSPGLGSDEQFF. DNA for the CDR3: TGTGCCAGCAGCTCGCCGGGACTAGGGTCCGATGAGCAGTTCTTC. The chain employs TRBV5-4 and TRBJ2-1; 8 nucleotides align to TRBD2. Germline values: CDR1 SGHNT, CDR2 YYREEE (reference sequence). CDR3 length: 15 amino acids. The trim removed 3 bases at V and 8 bases at J, leaving 10 bases unmatched. Full variable domain (remainder filled in from reference TRBV5-4 and TRBJ2-1): ETGVTQSPTHLIKTRGQQVTLRCSSQSGHNTVSWYQQALGQGPQFIFQYYREEENGRGNFPPRFSGLQFPNYSSELNVNALELDDSALYLCASSSPGLGSDEQFFGPGTRLTVL.

This clone occurred a few times. This chain joins TRBV11-2 and TRBJ2-3; 8 nucleotides line up with TRBD2. The V segment lost 8 bases and the J segment 14 bases; nucleotides outside the gene matches: 12. Per germline, CDR1 SGHAT and CDR2 FQNNGV. This CDR3 spans 12 amino acids. CDR3 protein: CASGHAGGVGYF. In DNA, the CDR3 is TGTGCCAGCGGACACGCGGGGGGTGTAGGGTATTTT.

Written as DNA, the CDR3 is TGTGCCAGCTCACCAACGCAGCAGGGCGAGCAGTACTTC. Its translation is CASSPTQQGEQYF. This rearrangement joins TRBV18 to TRBJ2-7, with D maybe TRBD1 (5 bases). Germline V gene lookup returns CDR1 KGHSH and CDR2 LQKENI. The V end lost 2 bases, the J end lost 6 bases, and 11 bases lay between the germline ends. The CDR3 loop spans 13 amino acids.

V is TRBV10-3 and J is TRBJ2-2; D is undetermined. V lost 3 bases, J lost 0 bases, and 14 bases lay in between. The CDR3 contains 17 residues. Germline V gives CDR1 ENHRY, CDR2 SYGVKD. This chain's CDR3 is CAISEQSIDTNTGELFF. The CDR3 nucleotides are TGTGCCATCAGTGAACAGAGCATAGACACGAACACCGGGGAGCTGTTTTTT.

The chain uses TRBV19 and TRBJ1-1, with 7 bases that match TRBD1. CDR1 is LNHDA and CDR2 is SQIVND in the germline V gene (reference sequence). The CDR3 sequence is 13 residues long. V shed 6 bases, J shed 5 bases, and the junction held 6 bases outside the gene matches. The CDR3 protein is CASRLQGVTEAFF. As DNA, the CDR3 is TGTGCCAGTAGATTGCAGGGGGTAACTGAAGCTTTCTTT. Full variable domain (outside the CDR3, taken from reference TRBV19 and TRBJ1-1): DGGITQSPKYLFRKEGQNVTLSCEQNLNHDAMYWYRQDPGQGLRLIYYSQIVNDFQKGDIAEGYSVSREKKESFPLTVTSAQKNPTAFYLCASRLQGVTEAFFGQGTRLTVV.

The chain is built from TRBV6-1 and TRBJ1-1; D remains unclear. The V gene's germline CDR1 is MNHNS and CDR2 SASEGT. CDR3 length equals 12 residues. With 1 base removed from V and 10 bases from J, the gap between germline ends came to 10 bases. CDR3 region: CASSEERVRAFF. CDR3 DNA: TGTGCCAGCAGTGAAGAGAGGGTTCGAGCTTTCTTT.